The 2 T cell receptor beta chains presented below share a single source sample, sequenced in a study of prognosis after radiotherapy for stage I lung cancer. Amplification of TCR beta CDR3 from genomic DNA used two-round multiplex PCR. With primers specific to each TRBV and TRBJ gene, the first-round PCR was performed. TCRdb re-analysed the multiplex PCR reads in MiXCR, keeping a single row per CDR3 protein. In the table there are tens of thousands of distinct CDR3 sequences, roughly 35% of which are singletons. Specimen: PBMCs, collected before or after stereotactic body radiation therapy (not recorded which). Receptors originate from a donor of 50 years or more with non-small cell lung cancer.

Ten or more counts support this clonotype. The CDR3: CATSDPRGQEKVIGELFF. CDR3 DNA sequence: TGTGCCACCAGTGACCCGAGGGGACAGGAAAAAGTTATCGGGGAGCTGTTTTTT. The V gene is TRBV24-1, the J gene TRBJ2-2; TRBD1 agrees at 8 bases. This CDR3 has 18 amino acids. J gave up 7 bases and V 4 bases, and 16 bases lay outside the gene matches. CDR1 is KGHDR, CDR2 SFDVKD, per germline.

The gene calls are TRBV12-3 or TRBV12-4 and TRBJ2-1, with D unclear. The CDR3 runs to 12 residues. V was trimmed by 1 base and J by 7 bases, leaving 5 bases between them. CDR3 region: CASSLVPNEQFF. Written as DNA, the CDR3 is TGTGCCAGCAGTTTAGTCCCGAATGAGCAGTTCTTC.